The next 23 T cell receptor beta chains were all read from a single sample in a study of T-cell reconstitution after alpha-beta-depleted transplantation in children. The TCRbeta library incorporated unique molecular identifiers. TCRdb re-analysed the PCR reads in MiXCR, keeping a single row per CDR3 protein. The table records about 610,000 distinct CDR3 sequences, over 9.5% of them present only once. The sequencing used PBMCs from the stem cell graft donor, collected from the stem cell graft. The receptors come from a human donor who donated a stem cell graft to a child with acute myeloid leukemia.

This clonotype was detected many times. V is TRBV12-3 or TRBV12-4 and J is TRBJ2-7; TRBD2 aligns across 7 bases. With 6 bases clipped from V and 3 bases from J, the junction kept 14 bases outside the gene matches. The CDR3 extends over 16 amino acids. The CDR3 region is CASSPLGEGFFYEQYF. The CDR3, as DNA: TGTGCCAGCAGCCCCTTGGGGGAGGGCTTTTTCTACGAGCAGTACTTC.

This chain joins TRBV7-9 and TRBJ1-1; D is unresolved. CDR1 SEHNR and CDR2 FQNEAQ come from the germline V gene (reference sequence). The V gene lost 2 bases and the J gene lost 5 bases, with 6 bases spanning the gap. The CDR3 length is 12 residues. The DNA of the CDR3 is TGTGCCAGCAGCTTATCGACAACTGAAGCTTTCTTT. Amino acids: CASSLSTTEAFF.

This clonotype showed up many times. The chain has TRBV7-2 and TRBJ2-3, with unresolved D. V was trimmed by 5 bases and J by 4 bases, leaving 16 bases between them. The germline V gene encodes CDR1 SGHTA and CDR2 FQGNSA. The CDR3 is 15 amino acids. For the CDR3, the DNA is TGTGCCAGCAGCCCACGGACCAGCTCCGCAGATACGCAGTATTTT. The encoded protein is CASSPRTSSADTQYF.

This clonotype was seen many times. The chain combines TRBV27 with TRBJ1-5; D gene unclear. V was cut by 4 bases and J by 0 bases, with 22 bases left in between. CDR1 is MNHEY, CDR2 SMNVEV, per germline (reference sequence). The CDR3 totals 19 residues. CDR3 in amino acids: CASSSTFSGLLYSNQPQHF. In DNA, the CDR3 is TGTGCCAGCAGTTCGACCTTCTCCGGGCTACTCTATAGCAATCAGCCCCAGCATTTT.

This chain joins TRBV7-2 and TRBJ2-5, with D perhaps TRBD2 (7 bases). The V end was cut by 0 bases, the J end by 1 base, with 12 bases between. The CDR3 consists of 16 residues. CDR1 is SGHTA, CDR2 FQGNSA, per germline. The CDR3 DNA reads as TGTGCCAGCAGCTTAGCGGTCGGGGGGCTCCAAGAGACCCAGTACTTC. It encodes CASSLAVGGLQETQYF. Full variable domain (outside the CDR3, taken from reference TRBV7-2 and TRBJ2-5): GAGVSQSPSNKVTEKGKDVELRCDPISGHTALYWYRQSLGQGLEFLIYFQGNSAPDKSGLPSDRFSAERTGGSVSTLTIQRTQQEDSAVYLCASSLAVGGLQETQYFGPGTRLLVL.

This clonotype was counted a few times. The V call is TRBV6-2 or TRBV6-3, the J call TRBJ2-7; possibly TRBD1 for D (5 bases). V lost 8 bases and J lost 2, with 10 bases in between. Germline values: CDR1 MNHEY, CDR2 SVGEGT. The CDR3 runs 12 residues. CDR3 sequence: CASRRQTYEQYF. DNA for the CDR3: TGTGCCAGCCGAAGACAGACCTACGAGCAGTACTTC.

The chain carries TRBV11-2 and TRBJ2-7, with 7 positions matching TRBD2. The CDR3 sequence is 14 residues long. V trimming: 5 bases; J trimming: 4 bases; junction bases outside the gene matches: 8. The germline CDR1 and CDR2 sequences are SGHAT and FQNNGV. The DNA of the CDR3 is TGTGCCAGCAGCCAACAGACTAGCACGTACGAGCAGTACTTC. Encoded protein: CASSQQTSTYEQYF.

This clonotype has a handful of counts. This chain links TRBV15 with TRBJ2-3; tentative D call: TRBD2 (6 bases). The CDR3 spans 18 residues. Looked up from germline, CDR1 is LNHNV and CDR2 is YYDKDF (reference sequence). Trimming left V 1 base short and J 4 bases short, with 21 bases between. The CDR3 DNA follows: TGTGCCACCAGCAGAGGAAGGTTGGCTAGCGCCTCTTCAGATACGCAGTATTTT. As protein: CATSRGRLASASSDTQYF.

The J gene is TRBJ1-2, the V gene TRBV2; 9 bases agree with TRBD1. From germline, CDR1 is SNHLY and CDR2 FYNNEI. The CDR3 covers 16 residues. Germline trimming cut 7 bases from V and 1 base from J; bases unmatched to any gene: 10. The DNA of the CDR3 is TGTGCCAGCAAGGACAGGGGCCCTACCCTTAACTATGGCTACACCTTC. It specifies CASKDRGPTLNYGYTF.

This clonotype appeared a few times. The gene calls are TRBV3-1 and TRBJ2-1; D is uncertain. The V gene lost 1 base and the J gene lost 2 bases, with 6 bases spanning the gap. The CDR3 has 14 residues. Per germline, CDR1 LGHDT and CDR2 YNNKEL (reference sequence). As DNA, the CDR3 is TGTGCCAGCAGCCAAGGCTATACCTACAATGAGCAGTTCTTC. Its protein is CASSQGYTYNEQFF.

The chain joins TRBV10-3 to TRBJ2-7; 9 bases map to TRBD1. Germline assignment: CDR1 ENHRY and CDR2 SYGVKD. This CDR3 has 15 amino acids. V shed 6 bases, J shed 3 bases, and the junction held 9 bases outside the gene matches. The CDR3 reads CAISPPGTGSYEQYF. As DNA, the CDR3 is TGTGCCATCAGCCCCCCCGGGACAGGGAGCTACGAGCAGTACTTC.

This clonotype was observed at least ten times. The chain recombines TRBV12-3 or TRBV12-4 with TRBJ2-5, with unresolved D. This CDR3 is built from 14 residues. V was pared by 1 base and J by 2 bases, with 8 bases between. The DNA for the CDR3 is TGTGCCAGCAGTTTAGGTAGCCGACAAGAGACCCAGTACTTC. The encoded protein is CASSLGSRQETQYF.

In its sample, this clonotype was seen a few times. J is TRBJ2-2 and V is TRBV6-1, with D possibly being TRBD1 (5 bases). CDR1 MNHNS and CDR2 SASEGT come from the germline V gene. The CDR3 spans 14 residues. V was trimmed by 6 bases and J by 4 bases, leaving 12 bases between them. The CDR3, as DNA: TGTGCCAGCAGGCTAAGACAGCCCACCGGGGAGCTGTTTTTT. Residues: CASRLRQPTGELFF.

The chain combines TRBV3-1 with TRBJ2-7; maybe TRBD2 (6 bases). The CDR3 contains 17 residues. The V end lost 1 base, the J end lost 2 bases, and 18 bases lay between the germline ends. Germline V lookup: CDR1 LGHDT, CDR2 YNNKEL (reference sequence). CDR3: CASSQVISLTGAYEQYF. The CDR3 DNA sequence: TGTGCCAGCAGCCAAGTTATATCCTTAACGGGGGCCTACGAGCAGTACTTC.

This clonotype has more than one count but fewer than ten. The rearrangement uses TRBV6-2 or TRBV6-3 and TRBJ2-2; D ambiguous. V gave up 2 bases and J gave up 2 bases, with 12 bases separating them. This CDR3 is 16 amino acids long. The germline CDR1 and CDR2 sequences are MNHEY and SVGEGT. This chain's CDR3 is CASSYHPLGNTGELFF. The DNA of the CDR3 is TGTGCCAGCAGTTACCACCCTTTAGGAAACACCGGGGAGCTGTTTTTT.

This clonotype has a count of ten or more. The V and J genes are TRBV28 and TRBJ2-7, with D possibly matching TRBD1 (5 bases). The CDR3 extends over 14 amino acids. The germline V gene has CDR1 MDHEN and CDR2 SYDVKM. V gave up 5 bases and J gave up 4 bases, with 15 bases separating them. CDR3 nucleotide sequence: TGTGCCAGCAGTGGTAGGGGTCTTAATTACGAGCAGTACTTC. It codes for CASSGRGLNYEQYF.

In this sample, this clonotype turned up many times. This chain uses TRBV20-1 with TRBJ2-7, with 12 bases matching TRBD2. CDR1 is DFQATT and CDR2 is SNEGSKA in the germline V gene (reference sequence). There are 15 residues in the CDR3. With 4 bases clipped from V and 2 bases from J, the junction kept 6 bases outside the gene matches. The CDR3 loop reads CSANPLAGGPYEQYF. The CDR3 coding sequence is TGCAGTGCTAACCCGCTAGCGGGAGGGCCCTACGAGCAGTACTTC.

The chain couples TRBV27 to TRBJ1-1; D call uncertain. V lost 5 bases and J 1 base, leaving 11 bases between the germline ends. Looked up from germline, CDR1 is MNHEY and CDR2 is SMNVEV (reference sequence). The CDR3 runs to 14 residues. The CDR3: CASSPRSRNTEAFF. The CDR3 DNA is TGTGCCAGCAGTCCGCGGTCCCGGAACACTGAAGCTTTCTTT.

This clonotype was counted at least ten times. This chain connects TRBV6-5 to TRBJ2-7; TRBD2 aligns across 11 bases. CDR1 and CDR2 from the germline V gene are MNHEY and SVGAGI. The CDR3 extends over 18 amino acids. The ends lost 2 bases at V and 1 base at J; junction bases unmatched: 10. The CDR3 DNA is TGTGCCAGCAGTTACGTTAGGCCCGGGACTAGCGGATCCTACGAGCAGTACTTC. It is translated as CASSYVRPGTSGSYEQYF.

This chain links TRBV11-3 with TRBJ1-5; possible D gene TRBD1, 5 bases. V was trimmed by 1 base and J by 0 bases, leaving 22 bases between them. The CDR3 spans 20 residues. Germline V gene sequence: CDR1 SGHNT, CDR2 YENEEA. CDR3 DNA sequence: TGTGCCAGCAGCTTAGGGGGTCCCGGGACGGGATTTTATAGCAATCAGCCCCAGCATTTT. The encoded protein is CASSLGGPGTGFYSNQPQHF.

The CDR3 DNA follows: TGTGCCAGCAGCCAAGCCGGAGAGATCCAAGAGACCCAGTACTTC. Its translation: CASSQAGEIQETQYF. The J gene is TRBJ2-5, the V gene TRBV4-2; no reliable D call. The CDR3 is 15 residues long. Deletions cut 1 base from V and 1 base from J, with 10 bases between. Germline CDR1 is LGHNA and CDR2 is YNFKEQ.

This clonotype was seen repeatedly, ten times or more. The gene calls are TRBV7-2 and TRBJ2-2; TRBD1 is a possible D gene (5 bases). This CDR3 is 13 amino acids long. V was shortened by 5 bases and J by 7 bases, with 11 bases between the two germline ends. CDR1 is SGHTA and CDR2 is FQGNSA in the germline V gene. The CDR3 region has the DNA TGTGCCAGCAGCATGACCAGGGTCGGGGAGCTGTTTTTT. It is translated as CASSMTRVGELFF.

This clonotype was recorded many times. The chain couples TRBV4-3 to TRBJ2-1, with TRBD2 matching 9 bases. Unmatched junction bases numbered 10, after V lost 0 bases and J lost 10 bases. Looked up from germline, CDR1 is LGHNA and CDR2 is YSLEER. The CDR3 is made up of 16 amino acids. CDR3 residues: CASSQDSAGGPGEQFF. The DNA for the CDR3 is TGCGCCAGCAGCCAAGATTCCGCGGGAGGGCCGGGCGAGCAGTTCTTC.